The 27 T cell receptor beta chains listed next were all sequenced from one sample in a study of T-cell reconstitution after alpha-beta-depleted transplantation in children. Library preparation (for TCRbeta) was performed with unique molecular identifiers. TCRdb re-called the PCR reads with MiXCR, one entry per CDR3 protein. This repertoire shows around 670,000 distinct CDR3 sequences, less than 15% found once; its top ten account for 0.65% to 0.9%. The source material was PBMCs, sampled before TCRalphabeta/CD19-depleted stem cell transplant. These TCRs come from a girl under 10 years old with congenital amegakaryocytic thrombocytopenia, due to receive a stem cell transplant.

This clonotype was counted ten times or more. The gene calls are TRBV29-1 and TRBJ2-3, with 7 bases matching TRBD2. The CDR3 loop spans 13 amino acids. From germline, CDR1 is SQVTM and CDR2 ANQGSEA. After removal of 8 bases from V and 4 bases from J, the junction contained 9 bases not matched to a gene. Here the CDR3 DNA reads TGCAGCCCCCGATTGGCGGGAGCAGATACGCAGTATTTT. It codes for CSPRLAGADTQYF.

At least ten counts were recorded for this clonotype. The gene calls are TRBV20-1 and TRBJ2-1, with a weak D call TRBD2 (6 bases). V dropped 5 bases and J dropped 2 bases, with 13 bases sitting between them. Germline CDR1 and CDR2: DFQATT and SNEGSKA (reference sequence). This CDR3 contains 14 residues. CDR3 amino acids: CSAGGTSPYNEQFF. CDR3 nucleotides: TGCAGTGCTGGAGGAACTAGCCCCTACAATGAGCAGTTCTTC.

V usage is TRBV11-2 and J usage is TRBJ2-3; D is unresolved. Germline V gene data show CDR1 as SGHAT and CDR2 as FQNNGV. This CDR3 has 14 amino acids. V lost 1 base to trimming and J lost 6 bases, with 11 bases between them. CDR3 loop: CASSLAAQRDTQYF. CDR3 sequence (DNA): TGTGCCAGCAGCTTAGCGGCCCAACGGGATACGCAGTATTTT.

This clonotype was counted ten times or more. As DNA, the CDR3 is TGCAGTGCTAGATTCAGCGCTTACAATGAGCAGTTCTTC. Encoded protein: CSARFSAYNEQFF. The chain employs TRBV20-1 and TRBJ2-1, with no clear D. Germline V gene data show CDR1 as DFQATT and CDR2 as SNEGSKA (reference sequence). The CDR3 is 13 residues long. Trimming shortened V by 2 bases and J by 4 bases, and 9 bases separated the two germline ends.

J is TRBJ2-6 and V is TRBV4-1; D call uncertain. Germline assignment: CDR1 MGHRA and CDR2 YSYEKL. The CDR3 contains 15 residues. Deletions cut 1 base from V and 3 bases from J, with 7 bases between. The DNA of the CDR3 is TGCGCCAGCAGCCAAGCCCCCGTTGGGGCCAACGTCCTGACTTTC. Its protein is CASSQAPVGANVLTF.

At least ten counts were recorded for this clonotype. The genes are TRBV7-9 and TRBJ1-1; D is unresolved. Germline loops: CDR1 SEHNR, CDR2 FQNEAQ (reference sequence). The CDR3 has 13 residues. V dropped 2 bases and J dropped 1 base, with 5 bases sitting between them. The CDR3 DNA follows: TGTGCCAGCAGCTTACCAGAGAACACTGAAGCTTTCTTT. It specifies CASSLPENTEAFF. The complete variable domain, with remaining parts taken from reference TRBV7-9 and TRBJ1-1, reads DTGVSQNPRHKITKRGQNVTFRCDPISEHNRLYWYRQTLGQGPEFLTYFQNEAQLEKSRLLSDRFSAERPKGSFSTLEIQRTEQGDSAMYLCASSLPENTEAFFGQGTRLTVV.

This clonotype was counted between two and nine times. The chain couples TRBV30 to TRBJ2-1, with D possibly matching TRBD2 (6 bases). CDR3 length: 14 amino acids. The V and J ends lost 4 bases and 6 bases respectively, with 16 bases between them. CDR1 is GTSNPN, CDR2 SVGIG, per germline (reference sequence). The CDR3 region has the DNA TGTGCCTGGACTGGGACTTACTCGGCCAATGAGCAGTTCTTC. It yields the protein CAWTGTYSANEQFF.

This clonotype was seen repeatedly, ten times or more. This chain links TRBV3-1 with TRBJ2-7; D gene unclear. Germline CDR1 and CDR2: LGHDT and YNNKEL (reference sequence). Trimming removed 5 bases at V and 5 bases at J, with 10 bases between. This CDR3 has 12 amino acids. CDR3 nucleotides: TGTGCCAGCAGCGACGAAGGGAACGAGCAGTACTTC. It encodes CASSDEGNEQYF.

This clonotype was counted at least ten times. This chain joins TRBV12-3 or TRBV12-4 and TRBJ2-5, with TRBD1 matching 9 bases. Unmatched junction bases numbered 11, after V lost 6 bases and J lost 6 bases. This CDR3 has 15 residues. CDR3 DNA sequence: TGTGCCAGCAGGGGAAGCACAGGGGGCTTACAGACCCAGTACTTC. Translating it yields CASRGSTGGLQTQYF.

The genes are TRBV2 and TRBJ2-1; D is possibly TRBD2 (5 bases). From germline, CDR1 is SNHLY and CDR2 FYNNEI. CDR3 length equals 13 residues. Trimming took 2 bases from V and 4 from J, leaving 6 bases between them. CDR3 nucleotides: TGTGCCAGCAGTGAAAGAGGGTACAATGAGCAGTTCTTC. Amino acids: CASSERGYNEQFF.

Concerning this clonotype itself: This sequence may be a read error, since a much larger clone differs from it by one base. The chain uses TRBV9 and TRBJ2-1, with D perhaps being TRBD1 or TRBD2 (5 bases each). CDR1 SGDLS and CDR2 YYNGEE come from the germline V gene. The CDR3 is 15 amino acids. CDR3 protein: CTSSVQARGYNEQFF. For the CDR3, the DNA is TGTACCAGCAGCGTTCAGGCGAGGGGATACAATGAGCAGTTCTTC.

This clonotype was recorded a few times. This chain uses TRBV20-1 with TRBJ1-2; 7 nucleotides agree with TRBD1. This CDR3 has 15 amino acids. J lost 3 bases, V lost 2 bases, and 9 bases had no gene match. Per germline, CDR1 DFQATT and CDR2 SNEGSKA (reference sequence). The CDR3 protein is CSARTGTDAHYGYTF. CDR3 in DNA: TGCAGTGCTAGAACAGGGACAGACGCACACTATGGCTACACCTTC.

This clonotype was recorded at least ten times. The gene calls are TRBV29-1 and TRBJ2-7, with D perhaps TRBD2 (6 bases). This CDR3 has 11 residues. CDR1 and CDR2 (germline): SQVTM, ANQGSEA. V was trimmed by 7 bases and J by 6 bases, leaving 13 bases between them. The CDR3 DNA sequence: TGCAGCGCGGGACTGAGCGCCGAGCAGTACTTC. Its translation is CSAGLSAEQYF.

CDR3 loop: CASSFAGTGYTEAFF. The DNA of the CDR3 is TGTGCCAGCAGCTTCGCCGGGACAGGGTACACTGAAGCTTTCTTT. The chain is built from TRBV7-9 and TRBJ1-1; 9 positions agree with TRBD1. The CDR3 runs 15 residues. The junction had 5 bases not matched to a gene; V was cut back by 3 bases and J by 3 bases. Germline CDR1 SEHNR, CDR2 FQNEAQ (reference sequence).

The sample holds a few counts of this clonotype. The CDR3 DNA follows: TGTGCCAGCAGCTCACCGGGACAGGGCAGCTATGGCTACACCTTC. Translated, it gives CASSSPGQGSYGYTF. This chain joins TRBV12-3 or TRBV12-4 and TRBJ1-2; 9 bases fit TRBD1. This CDR3 is built from 15 residues. Losses at the gene ends were 6 bases for V and 4 bases for J; bases not matched to a gene: 9.

This clonotype was counted ten times or more. The rearrangement uses TRBV9 and TRBJ1-3; no firm D call. The V gene's germline CDR1 is SGDLS and CDR2 YYNGEE. With 2 bases removed from V and 8 bases from J, the gap between germline ends came to 8 bases. The length of the CDR3 is 12 residues. The CDR3 protein is CASSVAGDTIYF. CDR3 sequence (DNA): TGTGCCAGCAGCGTGGCCGGGGACACCATATATTTT. Combining the CDR3 with reference TRBV9 and TRBJ1-3 gives the whole variable domain DSGVTQTPKHLITATGQRVTLRCSPRSGDLSVYWYQQSLDQGLQFLIQYYNGEERAKGNILERFSAQQFPDLHSELNLSSLELGDSALYFCASSVAGDTIYFGEGSWLTVV.

In this sample, this clonotype turned up many times. This sequence joins TRBV29-1 and TRBJ2-5; 7 bases map to TRBD2. Germline CDR1 and CDR2: SQVTM and ANQGSEA. The CDR3 runs 14 residues. V was clipped by 4 bases and J by 3 bases; unmatched bases: 8. For the CDR3, the DNA is TGCAGCGTTGGGTTGCGGCTAGCGGAAGAGACCCAGTACTTC. This encodes CSVGLRLAEETQYF.

Ten or more counts support this clonotype. This is likely a read error, given that the CDR3 carries no conserved phenylalanine or tryptophan at its end. The limits of the CDR3 on the DNA are not certain, so only TCRdb's listed CDR3 is given. The chain uses TRBV20-1 and TRBJ1-1. Germline CDR1 is DFQATT and CDR2 is SNEGSKA (reference sequence). The CDR3 is made up of 12 amino acids, end residues included. CDR3 protein: CSARVMGLSLIP.

This clonotype has at least ten counts. The genes are TRBV5-1 and TRBJ2-3; D unresolved. V lost 4 bases, J lost 4 bases, and 10 bases lay in between. CDR1 SGHRS and CDR2 YFSETQ come from the germline V gene. CDR3 size: 13 residues. CDR3 sequence: CASSPVGPDTQYF. CDR3 bases: TGCGCCAGCAGCCCCGTTGGACCAGATACGCAGTATTTT.

Remarks on this clonotype: Germline is not matched at one junction end, which may reflect a read error. The V call is TRBV12-3 or TRBV12-4, the J call TRBJ2-1, with 12 bases matching TRBD1. This CDR3 contains 13 residues. CDR3 region: CASRGTGGYEQIF. The CDR3, as DNA: TGTGCCAGCAGGGGGACAGGGGGCTATGAGCAGATCTTC.

The chain couples TRBV15 to TRBJ2-3; D may match TRBD1 or TRBD2 (5 bases each). From germline, CDR1 is LNHNV and CDR2 YYDKDF (reference sequence). The CDR3 is 15 amino acids. Trimming took off 4 bases at V and 5 bases at J, with 16 bases between the two ends. This CDR3 is CATSIRDPAVDTQYF. The CDR3 DNA sequence: TGTGCCACCAGCATAAGGGACCCAGCGGTAGATACGCAGTATTTT.

This clonotype was seen only once. This chain uses TRBV7-6 with TRBJ2-1, with D unclear. Germline-derived CDR1 and CDR2 are SGHVS and FNYEAQ. V was cut by 1 base and J by 4 bases, with 14 bases left in between. The length of the CDR3 is 16 residues. CDR3 amino acids: CASSLGGDGFYNEQFF. The CDR3 DNA follows: TGTGCCAGCAGCTTAGGAGGTGACGGCTTTTACAATGAGCAGTTCTTC.

This clonotype has a handful of counts. The rearrangement links TRBV7-7 to TRBJ2-5, with TRBD2 as a possible D gene (6 bases). The V end was cut by 1 base, the J end by 6 bases, with 12 bases between. The CDR3 covers 14 residues. Per the germline V gene, CDR1 is SSHAT and CDR2 is FNYEAQ (reference sequence). CDR3 nucleotide sequence: TGTGCCAGCAGCTTAGGTGAAGGCGGGAAGACCCAGTACTTC. Protein: CASSLGEGGKTQYF.

The chain recombines TRBV11-2 with TRBJ2-2; 7 bases agree with TRBD2. This CDR3 contains 16 residues. Trimming took 4 bases from V and 7 from J; bases not matched to a gene: 12. CDR1 and CDR2 (germline): SGHAT, FQNNGV. CDR3 sequence (DNA): TGTGCCAGCAGCTCCTGGGGCGGGGGTTTGGTCGGGGAGCTGTTTTTT. Translation gives CASSSWGGGLVGELFF.

V is TRBV7-6 and J is TRBJ2-3; no clear D gene. V dropped 5 bases and J dropped 5 bases, with 8 bases sitting between them. Germline CDR1 is SGHVS and CDR2 is FNYEAQ. The CDR3 contains 12 residues. The CDR3 coding sequence is TGTGCCAGCAGCCGGATAGGAGATACGCAGTATTTT. Protein product: CASSRIGDTQYF.

The V gene is TRBV20-1, the J gene TRBJ2-7, with 9 nucleotides matching TRBD2. Germline assignment: CDR1 DFQATT and CDR2 SNEGSKA (reference sequence). Trimming took 2 bases from V and 0 from J; bases not matched to a gene: 8. The CDR3 has 16 residues. CDR3 nucleotides: TGCAGTGCTAGATCCCCCGCGGGAGGGCTCTCCTACGAGCAGTACTTC. Translated: CSARSPAGGLSYEQYF.

This clonotype showed up just a few times. This chain connects TRBV7-2 to TRBJ2-1; D is unresolved. The CDR3 is 15 amino acids. Trimming stripped 5 bases from V and 5 bases from J, with 16 bases between. CDR1 SGHTA and CDR2 FQGNSA come from the germline V gene. The CDR3 here is CASSPDVRRDNEQFF. The CDR3 DNA reads TGTGCCAGCAGCCCCGACGTTCGACGGGACAATGAGCAGTTCTTC.